A single sample gave rise to the 25 T cell receptor beta chains below, sequenced in a study of radiation and T cells in renal cell carcinoma. The sample's time point: baseline pretreatment blood. Treatment described: 15 Gy SBRT to primary tumor, nephrectomy 4 weeks later. Sequenced by immunoSEQ multiplex PCR; TCRdb stores in-frame clones only, minus some. In the table there are 120,000 to 150,000 clones, around four fifths of which are singletons. The sample in question was blood, obtained from a patient whose treatment included radiotherapy and nephrectomy. These receptors were collected from a woman in her forties or fifties with renal cell carcinoma.

The chain uses TRBV6-6 and TRBJ2-1, with 9 bases that match TRBD2. CDR3 length: 14 amino acids. CDR1 is MNHNY, CDR2 SVGAGI, per germline (reference sequence). The V segment lost 2 bases and the J segment 5 bases; nucleotides outside the gene matches: 1. CDR3 DNA: TGTGCCAGCAGTTACGTAGCGGGGGACAATGAGCAGTTCTTC. It is translated as CASSYVAGDNEQFF.

The rearrangement links TRBV2 to TRBJ2-4; D uncertain. CDR1 is SNHLY and CDR2 is FYNNEI in the germline V gene. This CDR3 is 10 amino acids long. V lost 6 bases, J lost 15 bases, and 12 bases lay in between. The CDR3 DNA sequence: TGTGCCAGCAGGGCCTTAAATCTGTACTTC. Its protein is CASRALNLYF.

This chain connects TRBV7-2 to TRBJ2-7; 7 positions agree with TRBD1. This CDR3 is built from 14 residues. The germline gives CDR1 SGHTA, CDR2 FQGNSA. V shed 1 base, J shed 2 bases, and the junction held 2 bases outside the gene matches. The CDR3 DNA reads as TGTGCCAGCAGCTTAGAGGGGACAGCCTACGAGCAGTACTTC. As protein: CASSLEGTAYEQYF.

The genes are TRBV7-9 and TRBJ1-1; D may be TRBD1 (5 bases). This CDR3 contains 14 residues. The germline V gene encodes CDR1 SEHNR and CDR2 FQNEAQ (reference sequence). Trimming left V 5 bases short and J 6 bases short, with 16 bases between. The CDR3, as DNA: TGTGCCAGCAGCCGAATTTCAGGGTTTCCTGAAGCTTTCTTT. This translates into CASSRISGFPEAFF.

The rearrangement uses TRBV6-4 and TRBJ1-2; no clear D gene. The CDR3 contains 13 residues. V was trimmed by 6 bases and J by 4 bases, leaving 12 bases between them. In germline, CDR1 is MRHNA, CDR2 SNTAGT. The CDR3 protein is CASRGSAGYGYTF. The CDR3 nucleotides read TGTGCCAGCAGAGGCTCGGCAGGCTATGGCTACACCTTC.

The J gene is TRBJ2-7, the V gene TRBV10-1; unclear D gene. Trimming stripped 8 bases from V and 4 bases from J, with 12 bases between. CDR3 length: 12 residues. The germline gives CDR1 WNHNN, CDR2 SYGVQD (reference sequence). CDR3 sequence reads: CASAPPKYEQYF. The CDR3 DNA reads TGCGCCAGCGCCCCGCCTAAATACGAGCAGTACTTC.

This clone was observed a few times. This chain joins TRBV19 and TRBJ2-1; D possibly matches TRBD1 or TRBD2 (5 bases each). This CDR3 contains 14 residues. Trimming shortened V by 4 bases and J by 6 bases, and 13 bases separated the two germline ends. From germline, CDR1 is LNHDA and CDR2 SQIVND (reference sequence). CDR3 nucleotide sequence: TGTGCCAGTAGTAGAGGGACGAGGGGCAATGAGCAGTTCTTC. Its protein is CASSRGTRGNEQFF.

The V call is TRBV9, the J call TRBJ2-2, with D uncertain. The CDR3 runs to 16 residues. Germline V gives CDR1 SGDLS, CDR2 YYNGEE. The ends were cut back, 0 bases at V and 3 bases at J, with 12 bases in the middle. For the CDR3, the DNA is TGTGCCAGCAGCGTAGATTCTCCTAGACACACCGGGGAGCTGTTTTTT. This sequence encodes CASSVDSPRHTGELFF. The full variable domain, its missing parts supplied by reference TRBV9 and TRBJ2-2, is DSGVTQTPKHLITATGQRVTLRCSPRSGDLSVYWYQQSLDQGLQFLIQYYNGEERAKGNILERFSAQQFPDLHSELNLSSLELGDSALYFCASSVDSPRHTGELFFGEGSRLTVL.

The chain has TRBV9 and TRBJ2-7; 10 bases are a match to TRBD2. The germline gives CDR1 SGDLS, CDR2 YYNGEE. CDR3 length: 16 residues. Trimming cost V 4 bases and J 0 bases; bases outside gene matches: 7. The CDR3 reads CASSPGLAEFSYEQYF. DNA for the CDR3: TGTGCCAGCAGCCCCGGACTAGCGGAATTCTCCTACGAGCAGTACTTC.

The rearrangement uses TRBV9 and TRBJ1-2, with 8 bases fitting TRBD1. The CDR3 contains 14 residues. J gave up 7 bases and V 1 base, and 6 bases lay outside the gene matches. From germline, CDR1 is SGDLS and CDR2 YYNGEE. In DNA, the CDR3 is TGTGCCAGCAGCGTATTCCAGGGGGCGAGTGGCTACACCTTC. Protein sequence: CASSVFQGASGYTF.

This rearrangement joins TRBV27 to TRBJ2-7, with 8 bases fitting TRBD1. The germline V gene has CDR1 MNHEY and CDR2 SMNVEV (reference sequence). V shed 5 bases and J 2 bases; nucleotides not matched to a gene: 8. The CDR3 has 15 amino acids. CDR3 sequence: CASSEDRDRTYEQYF. The CDR3 coding sequence is TGTGCCAGCAGTGAAGACCGGGACAGGACCTACGAGCAGTACTTC.

The gene calls are TRBV9 and TRBJ1-5; 7 nucleotides line up with TRBD1. Germline CDR1 reads SGDLS; CDR2 reads YYNGEE. After removal of 4 bases from V and 4 bases from J, the junction contained 5 bases not matched to a gene. This CDR3 has 14 amino acids. CDR3 DNA sequence: TGTGCCAGCAGCCGACAGGGTTGGAATCAGCCCCAGCATTTT. It is translated as CASSRQGWNQPQHF. The full variable domain, in which reference TRBV9 and TRBJ1-5 provide the parts outside the CDR3, is DSGVTQTPKHLITATGQRVTLRCSPRSGDLSVYWYQQSLDQGLQFLIQYYNGEERAKGNILERFSAQQFPDLHSELNLSSLELGDSALYFCASSRQGWNQPQHFGDGTRLSIL.

The chain couples TRBV7-2 to TRBJ1-1; possible D gene TRBD1, 5 bases. CDR1 SGHTA and CDR2 FQGNSA come from the germline V gene. V dropped 0 bases and J dropped 1 base, with 9 bases sitting between them. This CDR3 has 15 amino acids. CDR3 loop: CASSLALGANTEAFF. The CDR3 DNA is TGTGCCAGCAGCTTAGCGCTAGGGGCGAACACTGAAGCTTTCTTT.

The chain couples TRBV7-2 to TRBJ1-5; D is perhaps TRBD1 (6 bases). Germline assignment: CDR1 SGHTA and CDR2 FQGNSA. The CDR3 runs 13 residues. V was clipped by 4 bases and J by 7 bases, with 11 bases between them. The CDR3 loop reads CASSYGQSQPQHF. The DNA of the CDR3 is TGTGCCAGCAGCTATGGACAGTCCCAGCCCCAGCATTTT.

The chain uses TRBV19 and TRBJ2-2, with D unclear. Between the trimmed V and J ends, which lost 9 bases and 6 bases, there was a span of 14 bases. Germline V lookup: CDR1 LNHDA, CDR2 SQIVND (reference sequence). The length of the CDR3 is 13 residues. CDR3 DNA: TGTGCCAGCGGTAGAGGAGACGCCGGGGAGCTGTTTTTT. Its protein product is CASGRGDAGELFF. Full variable domain (missing parts from reference TRBV19 and TRBJ2-2): DGGITQSPKYLFRKEGQNVTLSCEQNLNHDAMYWYRQDPGQGLRLIYYSQIVNDFQKGDIAEGYSVSREKKESFPLTVTSAQKNPTAFYLCASGRGDAGELFFGEGSRLTVL.

This clone came up once. The chain combines TRBV5-4 with TRBJ1-5; D gene unclear. The CDR3 is 14 amino acids. The V and J ends lost 4 bases and 1 base respectively, with 9 bases between them. The germline gives CDR1 SGHNT, CDR2 YYREEE (reference sequence). CDR3 bases: TGTGCCAGCAGCCGACTAGGGAGCAATCAGCCCCAGCATTTT. This translates into CASSRLGSNQPQHF.

The CDR3 nucleotides are TGTGCCAGCTCACCACTCTCGGTGTACGAGCAGTACTTC. Translation: CASSPLSVYEQYF. This chain joins TRBV18 and TRBJ2-7; D call uncertain. The CDR3 extends over 13 amino acids. V was pared by 1 base and J by 4 bases, with 8 bases between. Germline loops: CDR1 KGHSH, CDR2 LQKENI.

This clone was observed once. This chain links TRBV5-1 with TRBJ2-3, with D tentatively TRBD2 (6 bases). CDR3 length equals 15 residues. The germline V gene has CDR1 SGHRS and CDR2 YFSETQ. V lost 1 base to trimming and J lost 3 bases, with 12 bases between them. The CDR3 DNA follows: TGCGCCAGCAGCTTGTCGGGACTGAGAACAGATACGCAGTATTTT. Its protein is CASSLSGLRTDTQYF.

This chain links TRBV7-2 with TRBJ1-5; 11 bases fit TRBD1. After removal of 5 bases from V and 5 bases from J, the junction contained 5 bases not matched to a gene. This CDR3 is 15 amino acids long. The V gene's germline CDR1 is SGHTA and CDR2 FQGNSA. The CDR3 here is CASSRGQGGDQPQHF. Here the CDR3 DNA reads TGTGCCAGCAGCCGGGGACAGGGGGGGGATCAGCCCCAGCATTTT.

The rearrangement links TRBV6-5 to TRBJ1-5; D is possibly TRBD1 (6 bases). Germline values: CDR1 MNHEY, CDR2 SVGAGI. The CDR3 extends over 15 amino acids. Trimming left V 6 bases short and J 9 bases short, with 21 bases between. The CDR3 sequence is CASSPTQGARTPQHF. As DNA, the CDR3 is TGTGCCAGCAGCCCAACACAGGGCGCCAGGACGCCCCAGCATTTT.

This clone was detected a few times. This sequence joins TRBV30 and TRBJ1-1; no clear D. The germline gives CDR1 GTSNPN, CDR2 SVGIG (reference sequence). The V gene lost 2 bases and the J gene lost 0 bases, with 4 bases spanning the gap. The CDR3 has 12 residues. DNA for the CDR3: TGTGCCTGGAGTATGGTGAACACTGAAGCTTTCTTT. Amino acids: CAWSMVNTEAFF.

The DNA of the CDR3 is TGTGCCAGCAGCCAGAGCGGGGGGAGTGGAGTCGTGACCCAGTACTTC. Translation: CASSQSGGSGVVTQYF. The chain links TRBV7-2 to TRBJ2-5; 9 positions match TRBD2. J was trimmed by 7 bases and V by 5 bases; bases with no gene match: 14. Germline CDR1 and CDR2: SGHTA and FQGNSA. This CDR3 is 16 amino acids long.

V and J are TRBV2 and TRBJ2-7; 8 bases line up with TRBD1. The CDR3 extends over 14 amino acids. CDR1 is SNHLY, CDR2 FYNNEI, per germline. The V gene end was trimmed by 7 bases and the J gene end by 2 bases; junction bases not matched to a gene: 7. In DNA form, the CDR3 reads TGTGCCAGCACTCGGACAGGGCTAACCTACGAGCAGTACTTC. Residues: CASTRTGLTYEQYF.

This chain links TRBV5-1 with TRBJ2-1, with D perhaps being TRBD1 or TRBD2 (5 bases each). V dropped 4 bases and J dropped 1 base, with 9 bases sitting between them. The length of the CDR3 is 14 residues. Germline V CDR1 and CDR2: SGHRS, YFSETQ. This CDR3 reads CASSIGESYNEQFF. The CDR3 region has the DNA TGCGCCAGCAGCATAGGGGAGTCCTACAATGAGCAGTTCTTC.

This chain connects TRBV15 to TRBJ1-4; D not certain. The V end was cut by 0 bases, the J end by 7 bases, with 15 bases between. Germline loops: CDR1 LNHNV, CDR2 YYDKDF (reference sequence). There are 16 residues in the CDR3. Here the CDR3 reads CATSRDPAPEGEKLFF. CDR3 nucleotides: TGTGCCACCAGCAGAGATCCAGCCCCCGAAGGTGAAAAACTGTTTTTT.